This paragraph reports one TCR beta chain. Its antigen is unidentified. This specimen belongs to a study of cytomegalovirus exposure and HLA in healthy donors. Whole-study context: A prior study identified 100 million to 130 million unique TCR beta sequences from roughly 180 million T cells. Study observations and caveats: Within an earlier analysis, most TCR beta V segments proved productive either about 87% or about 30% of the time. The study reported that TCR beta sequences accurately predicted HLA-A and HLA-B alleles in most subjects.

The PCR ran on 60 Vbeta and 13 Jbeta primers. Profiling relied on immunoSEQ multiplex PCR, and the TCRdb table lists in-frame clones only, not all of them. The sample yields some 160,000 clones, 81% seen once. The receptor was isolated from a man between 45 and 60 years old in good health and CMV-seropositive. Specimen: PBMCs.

CDR3 loop: CASSWSPTRGIGNYGYTF. The CDR3 DNA sequence: TGTGCCAGCAGTTGGTCCCCTACGCGGGGCATCGGAAACTATGGCTACACCTTC. V usage is TRBV27 and J usage is TRBJ1-2; tentative D call: TRBD1 (5 bases). The CDR3 loop spans 18 amino acids. Trimming took off 4 bases at V and 2 bases at J, with 23 bases between the two ends. CDR1 MNHEY and CDR2 SMNVEV come from the germline V gene (reference sequence).